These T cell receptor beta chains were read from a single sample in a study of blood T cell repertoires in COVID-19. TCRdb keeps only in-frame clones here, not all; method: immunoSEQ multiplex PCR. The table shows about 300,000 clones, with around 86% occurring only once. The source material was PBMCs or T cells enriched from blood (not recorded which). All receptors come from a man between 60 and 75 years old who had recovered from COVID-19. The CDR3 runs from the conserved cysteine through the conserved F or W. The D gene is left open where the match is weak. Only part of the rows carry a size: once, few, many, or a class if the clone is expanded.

CDR3 protein: CASMGMAGGPSNEQFF
CDR3 DNA: TGTGCCAGTATGGGCATGGCGGGAGGGCCTAGCAATGAGCAGTTCTTC
J gene: TRBJ2-1
clone size: .
V gene: TRBV19
D gene: TRBD2

CDR3 protein: CASSRDNSYEQYF
CDR3 DNA: TGTGCCAGCAGTCGGGACAACTCCTACGAGCAGTACTTC
J gene: TRBJ2-7
clone size: .
V gene: TRBV28
D gene: .

CDR3 protein: CASSEWTGGEKLFF
CDR3 DNA: TGTGCCAGCAGTGAATGGACAGGGGGCGAAAAACTGTTTTTT
J gene: TRBJ1-4
clone size: .
V gene: TRBV2
D gene: TRBD1

CDR3 protein: CASSPPSRAGGLGYTF
CDR3 DNA: TGTGCCAGCTCACCACCGTCTCGGGCAGGGGGCCTAGGCTACACCTTC
J gene: TRBJ1-2
clone size: .
V gene: TRBV18
D gene: TRBD1

CDR3 protein: CASSVGESYEQYF
CDR3 DNA: TGTGCCAGCAGCGTAGGGGAGTCCTACGAGCAGTACTTC
J gene: TRBJ2-7
clone size: once
V gene: TRBV9
D gene: .

CDR3 protein: CASSSAGTGGNTIYF
CDR3 DNA: TGTGCCAGCAGTTCCGCCGGGACAGGGGGAAACACCATATATTTT
J gene: TRBJ1-3
clone size: .
V gene: TRBV27
D gene: TRBD1

CDR3 protein: CATSRPSVTDTQYF
CDR3 DNA: TGTGCCACCTCTCGACCTAGCGTCACAGATACGCAGTATTTT
J gene: TRBJ2-3
clone size: .
V gene: TRBV15
D gene: .

CDR3 protein: CASSALKRPYEQYF
CDR3 DNA: TGTGCCAGCAGCGCCCTTAAGCGCCCCTACGAGCAGTACTTC
J gene: TRBJ2-7
clone size: .
V gene: TRBV5-6
D gene: .

CDR3 protein: CASSYGQGVTGELFF
CDR3 DNA: TGTGCCAGCAGTTACGGGCAGGGGGTAACCGGGGAGCTGTTTTTT
J gene: TRBJ2-2
clone size: .
V gene: TRBV6-2/TRBV6-3
D gene: TRBD1

CDR3 protein: CASSLQEGWNSPLHF
CDR3 DNA: TGTGCCAGCAGTTTACAGGAGGGGTGGAATTCACCCCTCCACTTT
J gene: TRBJ1-6
clone size: .
V gene: TRBV28
D gene: .

CDR3 protein: CASSLTSGRYNEQFF
CDR3 DNA: TGTGCCAGCAGCTTAACCAGCGGGAGATACAATGAGCAGTTCTTC
J gene: TRBJ2-1
clone size: .
V gene: TRBV7-9
D gene: TRBD2

CDR3 protein: CSACEGPGYGYTF
CDR3 DNA: TGCAGTGCTTGTGAGGGCCCTGGCTATGGCTACACCTTC
J gene: TRBJ1-2
clone size: .
V gene: TRBV20-1
D gene: .

CDR3 protein: CASSIVGTASYEQYF
CDR3 DNA: TGTGCCAGTAGTATAGTTGGGACAGCCTCCTACGAGCAGTACTTC
J gene: TRBJ2-7
clone size: .
V gene: TRBV19
D gene: TRBD1

CDR3 protein: CASSLEQDQPQHF
CDR3 DNA: TGTGCCAGCAGCTTAGAACAGGATCAGCCCCAGCATTTT
J gene: TRBJ1-5
clone size: few
V gene: TRBV7-2
D gene: .

CDR3 protein: CASSYPSEDLAYEQYF
CDR3 DNA: TGTGCCAGCAGTTACCCCAGCGAGGACTTAGCCTACGAGCAGTACTTC
J gene: TRBJ2-7
clone size: .
V gene: TRBV6-5
D gene: .

CDR3 protein: CATTRAGELFF
CDR3 DNA: TGTGCCACCACGAGGGCCGGGGAGCTGTTTTTT
J gene: TRBJ2-2
clone size: .
V gene: TRBV5-6
D gene: .

CDR3 protein: CASSIEGVNYQPQHF
CDR3 DNA: TGTGCCAGTAGTATTGAGGGGGTGAACTATCAGCCCCAGCATTTT
J gene: TRBJ1-5
clone size: .
V gene: TRBV19
D gene: .

CDR3 protein: CASSSRYEPQHF
CDR3 DNA: TGTGCCAGTAGTTCCCGCTACGAGCCCCAGCATTTT
J gene: TRBJ1-5
clone size: .
V gene: TRBV19
D gene: .

CDR3 protein: CASSIRPADRGRDQPQHF
CDR3 DNA: TGTGCCAGTAGCATTCGACCGGCGGACAGGGGAAGGGATCAGCCCCAGCATTTT
J gene: TRBJ1-5
clone size: .
V gene: TRBV19
D gene: TRBD1

CDR3 protein: CASSNPGQTSYEQYF
CDR3 DNA: TGTGCCAGCAGTAATCCGGGACAGACATCCTACGAGCAGTACTTC
J gene: TRBJ2-7
clone size: once
V gene: TRBV7-9
D gene: TRBD1